The 7 T cell receptor beta chains presented below share a single source sample, sequenced in a study of CD8 T cells in Susac syndrome. With random hexamers, about 0.45 to 1 ug RNA was reverse transcribed. TCRdb reprocessed the immunoSEQ multiplex PCR reads with MiXCR, giving one entry per CDR3 protein. In the table there are about 66,000 distinct CDR3 sequences, about 94% of which are singletons. Sequenced material: CD8+ T cells from PBMCs. These receptors were taken from a human donor with multiple sclerosis.

The J gene is TRBJ2-1, the V gene TRBV30; 10 bases map to TRBD2. The CDR3 runs 15 residues. Per germline, CDR1 GTSNPN and CDR2 SVGIG (reference sequence). V lost 5 bases to trimming and J lost 1 base; unmatched junction nucleotides: 5. The DNA of the CDR3 is TGTGCCTGGGGACTAGCGGAGACTTCCTACAATGAGCAGTTCTTC. It yields the protein CAWGLAETSYNEQFF.

The chain recombines TRBV4-2 with TRBJ2-2; D unclear. Germline-derived CDR1 and CDR2 are LGHNA and YNFKEQ. The ends were cut back, 1 base at V and 7 bases at J, with 1 base in the middle. CDR3 size: 11 residues. CDR3 nucleotides: TGTGCCAGCAGCCAAGGCGGGGAGCTGTTTTTT. It codes for CASSQGGELFF.

The CDR3: CASETGQGYEQYF. The DNA of the CDR3 is TGTGCCAGCGAGACGGGACAGGGCTACGAGCAGTACTTC. The rearrangement uses TRBV28 and TRBJ2-7; 9 bases agree with TRBD1. The CDR3 spans 13 residues. Germline CDR1 MDHEN, CDR2 SYDVKM. V shed 8 bases and J 3 bases; nucleotides not matched to a gene: 5.

For the CDR3, the DNA is TGTGCCAGCAGCCCAACCAATGAGCAGTTCTTC. This gives the protein CASSPTNEQFF. This chain uses TRBV7-9 with TRBJ2-1; D gene ambiguous. Trimming cost V 5 bases and J 6 bases, with 5 bases left between them. The germline V gene has CDR1 SEHNR and CDR2 FQNEAQ (reference sequence). The CDR3 runs to 11 residues.

This clonotype was recorded once. The J gene is TRBJ2-7, the V gene TRBV7-9, with 9 bases aligning to TRBD2. The CDR3 runs to 14 residues. Trimming at V came to 6 bases and at J to 7 bases, leaving 10 bases not matched to a gene. From germline, CDR1 is SEHNR and CDR2 FQNEAQ (reference sequence). This chain's CDR3 is CASRSLAGDGEQYF. The CDR3 DNA is TGTGCCAGCAGATCCTTAGCGGGAGATGGAGAGCAGTACTTC.

The chain carries TRBV6-2 or TRBV6-3 and TRBJ2-1; perhaps TRBD1 as D (5 bases). Germline CDR1 and CDR2: MNHEY and SVGEGT. The CDR3 extends over 13 amino acids. Trimming removed 2 bases at V and 6 bases at J, with 8 bases between. This chain's CDR3 is CASSYQGTNEQFF. CDR3 in DNA: TGTGCCAGCAGTTACCAGGGAACCAATGAGCAGTTCTTC.

The V and J genes are TRBV13 and TRBJ2-2; D gene unclear. CDR3 length: 14 residues. The germline CDR1 and CDR2 sequences are PRHDT and FYEKMQ (reference sequence). V was shortened by 0 bases and J by 3 bases, with 5 bases between the two germline ends. In DNA form, the CDR3 reads TGTGCCAGCAGCTTAGGGTTTGACACCGGGGAGCTGTTTTTT. It is translated as CASSLGFDTGELFF.